These 3 T cell receptor beta chains came from one sample sequenced in a study of cytomegalovirus exposure and HLA in healthy donors. PCR employed 60 Vbeta and 13 Jbeta primers. Only in-frame clones appear in the TCRdb table, and some are missing; sequencing was by immunoSEQ multiplex PCR. Counted here are about 150,000 clones, roughly 80% occurring once; the ten biggest clones make up 5.5% to 8.5%. The sequenced sample was PBMCs. The receptor set was obtained from a woman in her 50s in good health and CMV-seropositive.

V usage is TRBV11-2 and J usage is TRBJ1-1, with D maybe TRBD1 (5 bases). This CDR3 has 15 amino acids. V dropped 5 bases and J dropped 0 bases, with 13 bases sitting between them. The germline V gene has CDR1 SGHAT and CDR2 FQNNGV. Here the CDR3 reads CASSRSRVMNTEAFF. DNA for the CDR3: TGTGCCAGCAGCCGGAGCAGGGTTATGAACACTGAAGCTTTCTTT.

The chain recombines TRBV2 with TRBJ2-7; 8 bases align to TRBD1. The CDR3 runs 15 residues. Germline V gene lookup returns CDR1 SNHLY and CDR2 FYNNEI. J lost 4 bases, V lost 2 bases, and 7 bases had no gene match. CDR3 nucleotides: TGTGCCAGCAGTGAATGGGGCCAGGGGGCGTACGAGCAGTACTTC. Its protein product is CASSEWGQGAYEQYF.

This clone has a single count. This sequence joins TRBV2 and TRBJ2-7; 7 bases align to TRBD1. The CDR3 is 13 residues long. V shed 5 bases, J shed 3 bases, and the junction held 4 bases outside the gene matches. CDR1 and CDR2 from the germline V gene are SNHLY and FYNNEI. The CDR3 sequence is CASSSGQFYEQYF. In DNA, the CDR3 is TGTGCCAGCAGTTCGGGACAGTTCTACGAGCAGTACTTC.